This T cell receptor beta chain was recorded in a study of graft-versus-host responses after intestinal transplantation. Study summary: In this cohort, recipients had multivisceral, liver-intestinal, or isolated intestinal transplants.

TCRdb's copy holds only in-frame clones and misses some; the assay was immunoSEQ multiplex PCR. The sample contains under 150,000 clones, 85% to 95% of which appear only once. Study results and limitations: The highest levels of circulating GvH clones went along with early declines in HvG clones after transplant. When patients had graft-donor T cell macrochimerism, their allografts held high graft-versus-host to host-versus-graft clonal ratios. Recipient bone marrow held GvH clones, some seen earlier in ileum or blood.

Concerning this clone: Its antigen is unidentified. The sample carries other DNA sequences with the same CDR3.

Looked up from germline, CDR1 is MDHEN and CDR2 is SYDVKM. The CDR3 contains 15 residues. V shed 5 bases and J shed 0 bases, with 11 bases lying between them. This clonotype was sampled from a human donor who received an intestinal transplant. The rearrangement uses TRBV28 and TRBJ1-3, with a weak D call TRBD1 (6 bases). This specimen consisted of unstimulated CD8+ T cells sorted from spleen or lymph node cells, obtained before intestinal transplant. CDR3 region: CASSPIGGSGNTIYF. The CDR3, as DNA: TGTGCCAGCAGTCCTATAGGGGGCTCTGGAAACACCATATATTTT. The full variable domain, its missing parts supplied by reference TRBV28 and TRBJ1-3, is DVKVTQSSRYLVKRTGEKVFLECVQDMDHENMFWYRQDPGLGLRLIYFSYDVKMKEKGDIPEGYSVSREKKERFSLILESASTNQTSMYLCASSPIGGSGNTIYFGEGSWLTVV.